One sample yielded the 26 T cell receptor beta chains listed below, sequenced in a study of beta chain features in type 1 diabetes (dated by TCRdb to the late 2010s). The library was produced with the immunoSEQ multiplex PCR assay. The High Capacity cDNA Reverse Transcription Kit was used to reverse transcribe all of the isolated RNA, meaning that expressed TCRB transcripts were what got sequenced. TCRdb retrieved this table from immuneACCESS and kept in-frame rearrangements only. Not all clones are present; in checked studies, unresolved V genes account for under half, and no reason is known for the remainder. For this sample there are around 500,000 clones; over 25% appear just once. The ten largest clones take up 0.05% to 0.065% of the sample. Sequences were obtained from naive CD4+ T cells from blood. According to the study, the label for this sample's cell subset or site signals: true naive CD4+ T cells. These receptors came from a man between 18 and 29 years old in good health.

The J gene is TRBJ1-5, the V gene TRBV5-1, with a weak D call TRBD1 (6 bases). Per the germline V gene, CDR1 is SGHRS and CDR2 is YFSETQ. The V end lost 0 bases, the J end lost 7 bases, and 14 bases lay between the germline ends. The CDR3 spans 15 residues. In DNA, the CDR3 is TGCGCCAGCAGCTTGGACGGGGGCGCGGGGCAGCCCCAGCATTTT. It encodes CASSLDGGAGQPQHF.

This clone was found a few times. The chain joins TRBV9 to TRBJ2-7; either TRBD1 or TRBD2 may fit D (6 bases each). Germline V lookup: CDR1 SGDLS, CDR2 YYNGEE. Trimming removed 2 bases at V and 7 bases at J, with 16 bases between. The CDR3 is 14 amino acids. The CDR3: CASSVEGGGIEQYF. CDR3 DNA sequence: TGTGCCAGCAGCGTCGAAGGAGGGGGGATAGAGCAGTACTTC.

The chain joins TRBV29-1 to TRBJ1-1; D gene uncertain. Trimming took off 6 bases at V and 2 bases at J, with 10 bases between the two ends. This CDR3 region has 12 residues. The germline V gene encodes CDR1 SQVTM and CDR2 ANQGSEA. As DNA, the CDR3 is TGCAGCGTCAGCTCCAGTAACACTGAAGCTTTCTTT. This encodes CSVSSSNTEAFF.

In its sample, this clone was seen a few times. In DNA, the CDR3 is TGTGCCAGCAGCGAGGGAACGGTTTACTACGAGCAGTACTTC. Residues: CASSEGTVYYEQYF. The rearrangement links TRBV9 to TRBJ2-7; D is unclear. This CDR3 spans 14 amino acids. V was clipped by 3 bases and J by 3 bases, with 13 bases between them. Per germline, CDR1 SGDLS and CDR2 YYNGEE. The full variable domain, rest sourced from reference TRBV9 and TRBJ2-7, is DSGVTQTPKHLITATGQRVTLRCSPRSGDLSVYWYQQSLDQGLQFLIQYYNGEERAKGNILERFSAQQFPDLHSELNLSSLELGDSALYFCASSEGTVYYEQYFGPGTRLTVT.

The chain combines TRBV30 with TRBJ2-3; D might be TRBD2 (6 bases). Trimming pared 0 bases from V and 4 bases from J, leaving 14 bases between. Germline V gene data show CDR1 as GTSNPN and CDR2 as SVGIG (reference sequence). The CDR3 length is 15 residues. This CDR3 reads CAWSVGGFGADTQYF. CDR3 DNA sequence: TGTGCCTGGAGTGTGGGAGGCTTCGGGGCAGATACGCAGTATTTT.

This clone was seen only a few times. The chain joins TRBV29-1 to TRBJ2-3, with D perhaps matching TRBD1 (5 bases). Trimming removed 5 bases at V and 1 base at J, with 10 bases between. This CDR3 comprises 13 residues. Germline assignment: CDR1 SQVTM and CDR2 ANQGSEA. The CDR3 spells CSVRGRGTDTQYF. The CDR3 DNA sequence: TGCAGCGTTCGTGGCAGGGGCACAGATACGCAGTATTTT.

This clone was found a few times. The J gene is TRBJ2-7, the V gene TRBV2; perhaps TRBD2 as D (6 bases). In germline, CDR1 is SNHLY, CDR2 FYNNEI. There are 15 residues in the CDR3. Trimming left V 6 bases short and J 4 bases short, with 19 bases between. The CDR3 DNA reads as TGTGCCAGCAGCCCCTTAGTGGCGGGAAGTTACGAGCAGTACTTC. Translating it yields CASSPLVAGSYEQYF.

This clone was picked up a small number of times. V usage is TRBV28 and J usage is TRBJ2-7, with 8 bases that match TRBD2. The V and J ends lost 6 bases and 9 bases, in that order; junction bases with no gene match: 7. The V gene's germline CDR1 is MDHEN and CDR2 SYDVKM. The CDR3 has 12 residues. CDR3 amino acids: CASSPTSAGQYF. CDR3 coding DNA: TGTGCCAGCAGCCCGACTAGCGCAGGGCAGTACTTC. The whole variable domain, filled in from reference TRBV28 and TRBJ2-7, reads DVKVTQSSRYLVKRTGEKVFLECVQDMDHENMFWYRQDPGLGLRLIYFSYDVKMKEKGDIPEGYSVSREKKERFSLILESASTNQTSMYLCASSPTSAGQYFGPGTRLTVT.

J is TRBJ2-2 and V is TRBV5-1; D might be TRBD1 (5 bases). CDR3 length equals 15 residues. Trimming stripped 0 bases from V and 4 bases from J, with 10 bases between. From germline, CDR1 is SGHRS and CDR2 YFSETQ. In nucleotides, the CDR3 is TGCGCCAGCAGCTTGGTGCAGGGTGGCACCGGGGAGCTGTTTTTT. Translated, it gives CASSLVQGGTGELFF. Filled out from reference TRBV5-1 and TRBJ2-2, the complete variable domain reads KAGVTQTPRYLIKTRGQQVTLSCSPISGHRSVSWYQQTPGQGLQFLFEYFSETQRNKGNFPGRFSGRQFSNSRSEMNVSTLELGDSALYLCASSLVQGGTGELFFGEGSRLTVL.

This sequence joins TRBV5-4 and TRBJ2-3; TRBD1 matches 7 bases. The CDR3 runs to 16 residues. Trimming cost V 0 bases and J 0 bases; bases outside gene matches: 4. From germline, CDR1 is SGHNT and CDR2 YYREEE (reference sequence). The DNA of the CDR3 is TGTGCCAGCAGCTTGGCAGGGGGTGGAAGCACAGATACGCAGTATTTT. Residues: CASSLAGGGSTDTQYF.

This rearrangement joins TRBV5-1 to TRBJ1-1; 8 nucleotides agree with TRBD1. The CDR3 sequence is 14 residues long. The V gene end was trimmed by 4 bases and the J gene end by 1 base; junction bases not matched to a gene: 3. Per germline, CDR1 SGHRS and CDR2 YFSETQ. CDR3 loop: CASSPGQANTEAFF. DNA of the CDR3: TGCGCCAGCAGCCCGGGACAGGCGAACACTGAAGCTTTCTTT.

The V and J genes are TRBV29-1 and TRBJ1-1; possibly TRBD1 for D (5 bases). CDR3 size: 14 residues. CDR1 and CDR2 from the germline V gene are SQVTM and ANQGSEA. V lost 5 bases and J lost 6, with 19 bases in between. The CDR3 protein is CSVFLTRTIPEAFF. Here the CDR3 DNA reads TGCAGCGTTTTTTTAACGAGGACAATTCCTGAAGCTTTCTTT. Based on the CDR3 plus reference TRBV29-1 and TRBJ1-1, the full variable domain is SAVISQKPSRDICQRGTSLTIQCQVDSQVTMMFWYRQQPGQSLTLIATANQGSEATYESGFVIDKFPISRPNLTFSTLTVSNMSPEDSSIYLCSVFLTRTIPEAFFGQGTRLTVV.

V and J are TRBV28 and TRBJ2-1; no clear D gene. The germline CDR1 and CDR2 sequences are MDHEN and SYDVKM. The CDR3 spans 14 residues. Trimming shortened V by 6 bases and J by 4 bases, and 13 bases separated the two germline ends. In nucleotides, the CDR3 is TGTGCCAGCAGCCGCCGCCTAGAATACAATGAGCAGTTCTTC. Translating it yields CASSRRLEYNEQFF.

The chain combines TRBV29-1 with TRBJ2-7; TRBD2 is a possible D gene (7 bases). Germline V CDR1 and CDR2: SQVTM, ANQGSEA. The CDR3 spans 14 residues. Trimming took off 4 bases at V and 3 bases at J, with 16 bases between the two ends. DNA for the CDR3: TGCAGCGTTGGCGGGGGCAGAATGGGCTACGAGCAGTACTTC. Translating gives CSVGGGRMGYEQYF.

There are a few counts of this clone. The chain links TRBV30 to TRBJ1-2; D gene uncertain. V lost 4 bases and J 8 bases, leaving 17 bases between the germline ends. Germline CDR1 and CDR2: GTSNPN and SVGIG (reference sequence). The CDR3 has 13 residues. The CDR3 protein is CAWIPGPSGGYTF. CDR3 nucleotide sequence: TGTGCCTGGATCCCCGGCCCCTCGGGCGGCTACACCTTC.

A note on this clone: This sample includes further DNA sequences coding for the same CDR3. The J gene is TRBJ2-5, the V gene TRBV30, with D perhaps TRBD1 (6 bases). In germline, CDR1 is GTSNPN, CDR2 SVGIG (reference sequence). The CDR3 length is 13 residues. V was shortened by 4 bases and J by 5 bases, with 14 bases between the two germline ends. Written as DNA, the CDR3 is TGTGCCTGGACCCTACGAAGGGGGGAGACCCAGTACTTC. Amino acid sequence: CAWTLRRGETQYF.

This chain connects TRBV9 to TRBJ2-5, with 7 nucleotides matching TRBD1. The germline gives CDR1 SGDLS, CDR2 YYNGEE. V lost 4 bases and J lost 2; bases outside the gene matches: 5. CDR3 size: 14 residues. CDR3 sequence reads: CASSRDSRQETQYF. CDR3 sequence (DNA): TGTGCCAGCAGCAGGGACAGCCGGCAAGAGACCCAGTACTTC.

The V call is TRBV30, the J call TRBJ2-1; maybe TRBD2 (6 bases). V shed 8 bases and J shed 0 bases, with 14 bases lying between them. Germline V CDR1 and CDR2: GTSNPN, SVGIG (reference sequence). The CDR3 is 14 amino acids. The CDR3 nucleotides are TGTGCCGGAAACCGGGGGTCCTCCTACAATGAGCAGTTCTTC. Translation: CAGNRGSSYNEQFF. Full variable domain (outside the CDR3, taken from reference TRBV30 and TRBJ2-1): SQTIHQWPATLVQPVGSPLSLECTVEGTSNPNLYWYRQAAGRGLQLLFYSVGIGQISSEVPQNLSASRPQDRQFILSSKKLLLSDSGFYLCAGNRGSSYNEQFFGPGTRLTVL.

A few counts support this clone. Other DNA sequences in this sample translate to the same CDR3. The chain links TRBV7-2 to TRBJ2-7; D may be TRBD1 or TRBD2 (5 bases each). The CDR3 is made up of 15 amino acids. Germline V gene sequence: CDR1 SGHTA, CDR2 FQGNSA. Between the trimmed V and J ends, which lost 5 bases and 0 bases, there was a span of 14 bases. This CDR3 reads CASSRYRDGSYEQYF. DNA for the CDR3: TGTGCCAGCAGCCGATACCGGGACGGCTCCTACGAGCAGTACTTC.

This clone appeared a few times. This CDR3 reads CASSLILGPETQYF. CDR3 nucleotide sequence: TGCGCCAGCAGCTTGATACTAGGTCCAGAGACCCAGTACTTC. This chain connects TRBV5-1 to TRBJ2-5, with D possibly TRBD2 on 5 matching bases. V lost 1 base and J lost 4, with 11 bases in between. The CDR3 extends over 14 amino acids. Germline V gene data show CDR1 as SGHRS and CDR2 as YFSETQ. Supplemented by reference TRBV5-1 and TRBJ2-5, the full variable domain reads KAGVTQTPRYLIKTRGQQVTLSCSPISGHRSVSWYQQTPGQGLQFLFEYFSETQRNKGNFPGRFSGRQFSNSRSEMNVSTLELGDSALYLCASSLILGPETQYFGPGTRLLVL.

The CDR3 spells CASSLPGGLPLGETQYF. CDR3 in DNA: TGTGCCAGCAGCTTACCCGGCGGTCTCCCCCTCGGGGAGACCCAGTACTTC. J is TRBJ2-5 and V is TRBV7-9; D not certain. Trimming shortened V by 2 bases and J by 5 bases, and 21 bases separated the two germline ends. This CDR3 contains 17 residues. Germline V gene data show CDR1 as SEHNR and CDR2 as FQNEAQ (reference sequence).

The chain has TRBV7-2 and TRBJ2-1; 7 nucleotides line up with TRBD2. V lost 1 base and J lost 15; bases outside the gene matches: 9. This CDR3 is built from 13 residues. The germline V gene encodes CDR1 SGHTA and CDR2 FQGNSA. The CDR3 sequence is CASSLGASTSTFF. For the CDR3, the DNA is TGTGCCAGCAGCTTAGGGGCCTCGACTAGCACGTTCTTC.

The rearrangement joins TRBV11-3 to TRBJ2-1; the D gene is possibly TRBD2 (6 bases). The ends were cut back, 8 bases at V and 2 bases at J, with 13 bases in the middle. The length of the CDR3 is 14 residues. CDR1 SGHNT and CDR2 YENEEA come from the germline V gene. CDR3 protein: CASSRGTAYNEQFF. For the CDR3, the DNA is TGTGCCAGCTCACGGGGGACGGCCTACAATGAGCAGTTCTTC.

The chain is built from TRBV5-4 and TRBJ2-2; weak D call: TRBD2 (5 bases). This CDR3 contains 15 residues. V was clipped by 3 bases and J by 3 bases, with 12 bases between them. Germline V CDR1 and CDR2: SGHNT, YYREEE (reference sequence). CDR3 sequence (DNA): TGTGCCAGCAGCTCCGGATGGGAGTACACCGGGGAGCTGTTTTTT. Its translation: CASSSGWEYTGELFF. Full variable domain (rest looked up from reference TRBV5-4 and TRBJ2-2): ETGVTQSPTHLIKTRGQQVTLRCSSQSGHNTVSWYQQALGQGPQFIFQYYREEENGRGNFPPRFSGLQFPNYSSELNVNALELDDSALYLCASSSGWEYTGELFFGEGSRLTVL.

This clone was seen more than once but under ten times. The chain combines TRBV30 with TRBJ1-1; the D is unclear. V was trimmed by 3 bases and J by 5 bases, leaving 10 bases between them. CDR3 length: 12 residues. CDR1 and CDR2 (germline): GTSNPN, SVGIG (reference sequence). CDR3 sequence: CAWSPQRTEAFF. CDR3 DNA sequence: TGTGCCTGGAGCCCCCAGAGGACTGAAGCTTTCTTT.

The chain employs TRBV29-1 and TRBJ2-7; D is uncertain. V lost 0 bases to trimming and J lost 2 bases, with 11 bases between them. Germline assignment: CDR1 SQVTM and CDR2 ANQGSEA. The CDR3 covers 14 residues. The CDR3 reads CSVEDRAYTYEQYF. Here the CDR3 DNA reads TGCAGCGTTGAAGACCGGGCGTATACCTACGAGCAGTACTTC.